This TCR beta chain was sequenced for a study of T-cell reconstitution after alpha-beta-depleted transplantation in children. A library of TCRbeta sequences, prepared with unique molecular identifiers, was generated. Using its own MiXCR run on the PCR reads, TCRdb lists one record per CDR3 protein. The sample has some 600,000 distinct CDR3 sequences; approximately 12% are singletons. The length of the CDR3 is 13 residues. V lost 5 bases, J lost 3 bases, and 11 bases lay in between. Germline CDR1 and CDR2: SGHTA and FQGNSA. The V gene is TRBV7-2, the J gene TRBJ2-7, with TRBD1 as a possible D gene (6 bases). The sequence derives from a male patient aged 10 to 17 who had a stem cell transplant for acute myeloid leukemia, so the T cells may come from the graft donor. Specimen: PBMCs, mostly from graft donor cells, collected 360 days after TCRalphabeta/CD19-depleted stem cell transplant. The CDR3 coding sequence is TGTGCCAGCAGCGCCCGGACAGACTACGAGCAGTACTTC. It specifies CASSARTDYEQYF.